This TCR beta chain was recorded in a study of Ad26.COV2.S vaccination and SARS-CoV-2 variants. Sample treatment: around 19 received Ad26.COV2.S at low or high dose, single or two shots; several received placebo; per-sample allocation not given. Sampling took place 63 days after the first vaccine or placebo injection. The protocol was immunoSEQ multiplex PCR, while the TCRdb copy is restricted to in-frame clones and leaves out a portion. In the table there are a few hundred thousand clones, about 89% of which are singletons. The germline CDR1 and CDR2 sequences are SGHVS and FQNEAQ. This CDR3 is built from 13 residues. Trimming cost V 4 bases and J 1 base, with 6 bases left between them.

The genes are TRBV7-8 and TRBJ2-3; possibly TRBD1 for D (5 bases). Sequencing was performed on peripheral blood, taken in a trial of Ad26.COV2.S vaccine versus placebo. This TCR was recovered from a person aged 18-60 years who received the Ad26.COV2.S COVID-19 vaccine or a placebo. The CDR3 region is CASSSQGTDTQYF. CDR3 coding DNA: TGTGCCAGCAGCTCACAGGGCACAGATACGCAGTATTTT.